This T cell receptor (beta chain) was captured in a study of blood T cell repertoires in COVID-19. Generated by immunoSEQ multiplex PCR, the TCRdb table keeps only in-frame clones and is missing some. In the table there are around 280,000 clones, about 82% of which are singletons. The germline V gene has CDR1 SGHDN and CDR2 FVKESK. Between the trimmed V and J ends, which lost 1 base and 5 bases, there was a span of 8 bases. The CDR3 runs 13 residues. The receptor was derived from a woman aged 50 to 60 with active or convalescent COVID-19. The genes are TRBV14 and TRBJ1-2; D unclear. Input material: peripheral blood. The CDR3 DNA follows: TGTGCCAGCAGCCAAGGGGCTCGGTATGGCTACACCTTC. This codes for CASSQGARYGYTF. The full variable domain, rest sourced from reference TRBV14 and TRBJ1-2, is EAGVTQFPSHSVIEKGQTVTLRCDPISGHDNLYWYRRVMGKEIKFLLHFVKESKQDESGMPNNRFLAERTGGTYSTLKVQPAELEDSGVYFCASSQGARYGYTFGSGTRLTVV.